This entry concerns a single T cell receptor (beta chain). Its antigen is currently unknown. The data belong to a study of blood T cells in healthy people across ages. Study results and caveats: Those diversity estimates obtained from one million T cells were thought to be underestimates. Observed TCR beta diversity per million T cells went down as age went up. This fall followed a roughly linear course with age.

Using a J-beta primer mix together with a sample-barcoded 5' primer, a second PCR was run for about 7 to 12 cycles. Each cDNA was tagged by a template-switch adaptor containing 12 random nucleotides. One entry per CDR3 protein, called by TCRdb with MiXCR from the 5' RACE reads. Among approximately 780,000 distinct CDR3 sequences listed, under 30% were seen once. Germline CDR1 and CDR2: SEHNR and FQNEAQ (reference sequence). Deletions cut 2 bases from V and 1 base from J, with 17 bases between. This CDR3 has 17 residues. These records were also assigned to another study, of T cells of mothers and their children. That report notes: Researchers put all of the extracted RNA into cDNA synthesis, using roughly 1.5 ug per 15 ul.

This sequence joins TRBV7-9 and TRBJ1-1; possibly TRBD1 for D (5 bases). What was sequenced was blood. This TCR was recovered from a boy aged 5-17 years in good health. The CDR3 spells CASSLWGVSYANTEAFF. The CDR3 coding sequence is TGTGCCAGCAGCTTATGGGGGGTTTCCTATGCGAACACTGAAGCTTTCTTT.